This T cell receptor beta chain is from a study of graft-versus-host responses after intestinal transplantation. Background on the study: Every recipient underwent anti-thymocyte globulin induction, then tacrolimus and steroids for approximately three years.

Data came from immunoSEQ multiplex PCR; TCRdb stores just in-frame clones and leaves some out. The table lists under 20,000 clones, 86% of them singletons, with about a tenth in the top ten. A note on this clone: What it binds is not known.

Findings and caveats of the study: Marrow from the recipient contained GvH clones, some of which had appeared first in ileum or blood. Allografts from individuals with graft-donor T cell macrochimerism displayed high graft-versus-host to host-versus-graft clonal ratios.

This CDR3 comprises 16 residues. The germline V gene encodes CDR1 MRHNA and CDR2 SNTAGT. Trimming removed 4 bases from V and 9 bases from J; junction bases left unmatched: 6. Material: PBMCs, obtained roughly 32 weeks after intestinal transplant. The sequence came from a human patient who received an intestinal transplant, so some T cells may come from the graft donor. The chain combines TRBV6-4 with TRBJ2-1; 16 nucleotides agree with TRBD2. The CDR3 loop is CASSVGTSGGAGEQFF. The CDR3 DNA reads as TGTGCCAGCAGTGTTGGGACTAGCGGGGGGGCAGGTGAGCAGTTCTTC.